This TCR beta chain was documented in a study of CD8+CD57+ T cells in acquired aplastic anemia. Many counts were recorded for this clonotype. Its antigen is still unknown. Profiling of TCR beta VDJ combinations and CDR3 sequences used genomic DNA as template. MiXCR was run by TCRdb on the reads, yielding one entry per CDR3 protein. The sample holds some 140,000 distinct CDR3 sequences; approximately 52% are singletons and the top ten take 12%. In patients chosen for sequencing, flow cytometry had shown CD8+CD57+ cell expansion. Severe acquired aplastic anemia was diagnosed in all patients. At blood sampling, none of the patients had yet received therapy. CDR3 length equals 12 residues. With 5 bases removed from V and 1 base from J, the gap between germline ends came to 3 bases. Germline V gene sequence: CDR1 LNHDA, CDR2 SQIVND (reference sequence). Overall study results and limits: Both patients and controls carried the same twenty-nine CD8+ CDR3 sequences. CD8+ Simpson's diversity showed no significant patient-control difference.

J is TRBJ1-5 and V is TRBV19; D ambiguous. The sequence derives from a human donor with aplastic anemia. Material: sorted CD4+, CD8+, or CD8+CD57+ T cells (not recorded which) from PBMCs. CDR3 nucleotide sequence: TGTGCCAGTAGTCCGAGCAATCAGCCCCAGCATTTT. It codes for CASSPSNQPQHF.